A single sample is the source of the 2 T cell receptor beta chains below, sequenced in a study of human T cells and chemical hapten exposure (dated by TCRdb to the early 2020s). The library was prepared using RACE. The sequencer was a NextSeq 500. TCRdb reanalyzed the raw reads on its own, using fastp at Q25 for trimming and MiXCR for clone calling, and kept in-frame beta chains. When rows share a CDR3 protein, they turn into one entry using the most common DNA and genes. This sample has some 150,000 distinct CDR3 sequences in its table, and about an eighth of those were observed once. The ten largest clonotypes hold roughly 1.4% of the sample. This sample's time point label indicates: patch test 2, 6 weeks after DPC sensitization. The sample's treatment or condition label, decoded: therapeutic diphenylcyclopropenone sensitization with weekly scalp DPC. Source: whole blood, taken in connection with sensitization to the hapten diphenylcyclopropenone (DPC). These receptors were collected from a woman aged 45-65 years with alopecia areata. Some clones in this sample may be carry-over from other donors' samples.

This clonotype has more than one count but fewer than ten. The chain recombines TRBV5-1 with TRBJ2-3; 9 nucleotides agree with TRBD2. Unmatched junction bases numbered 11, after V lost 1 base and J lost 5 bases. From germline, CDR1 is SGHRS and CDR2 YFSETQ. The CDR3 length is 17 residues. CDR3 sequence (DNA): TGCGCCAGCAGCTTGCCTTCCGGCGGGAGGGTCGGAGATACGCAGTATTTT. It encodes CASSLPSGGRVGDTQYF.

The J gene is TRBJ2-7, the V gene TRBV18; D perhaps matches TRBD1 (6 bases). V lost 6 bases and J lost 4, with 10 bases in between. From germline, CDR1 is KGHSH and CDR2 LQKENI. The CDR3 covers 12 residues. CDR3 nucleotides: TGTGCCAGCTCTCGACAGGAGTACGAGCAGTACTTC. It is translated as CASSRQEYEQYF.